The 4 T cell receptor beta chains in this list originate from one sample, sequenced in a study of blood T cells in healthy people across ages. A second about 7 to 11 cycle PCR used barcoded and J-beta primers. Each CDR3 protein is one row after TCRdb ran MiXCR on the 5' RACE reads. The profile shows some 750,000 distinct CDR3 sequences, roughly 20% of them singletons. Sequencing used blood. All receptors come from a man in his 70s in good health.

The genes are TRBV6-6 and TRBJ2-4; 10 positions match TRBD2. The CDR3 is 17 amino acids. The ends lost 6 bases at V and 8 bases at J; junction bases unmatched: 16. Germline assignment: CDR1 MNHNY and CDR2 SVGAGI (reference sequence). CDR3 in amino acids: CASRTTQSGRAGHIQYF. CDR3 nucleotide sequence: TGTGCCAGCAGAACCACCCAAAGCGGGAGGGCCGGGCACATTCAGTACTTC.

This clonotype was counted ten times or more. V is TRBV7-2 and J is TRBJ2-1; D gene unclear. The CDR3 is made up of 12 amino acids. Trimming removed 3 bases from V and 7 bases from J, with 7 bases in between. CDR1 is SGHTA, CDR2 FQGNSA, per germline. Written as DNA, the CDR3 is TGTGCCAGCAGCTTGTTGAGGAATGAGCAGTTCTTC. Translation: CASSLLRNEQFF.

V and J are TRBV28 and TRBJ2-7; 12 nucleotides match TRBD2. The CDR3 has 15 residues. V gave up 6 bases and J gave up 3 bases; unmatched junction bases: 6. The germline gives CDR1 MDHEN, CDR2 SYDVKM. The CDR3 DNA reads TGTGCCAGCAGGAGTTGGACTAGCGGGAACTACGAGCAGTACTTC. This gives the protein CASRSWTSGNYEQYF.

The chain is built from TRBV5-1 and TRBJ1-4; D perhaps matches TRBD1 (6 bases). The CDR3 has 18 amino acids. Germline CDR1 and CDR2: SGHRS and YFSETQ. V gave up 0 bases and J gave up 6 bases, with 21 bases separating them. CDR3 amino acids: CASSLAPMLRGADEKLFF. Here the CDR3 DNA reads TGCGCCAGCAGCTTGGCCCCGATGTTGAGGGGGGCGGATGAAAAACTGTTTTTT. Based on the CDR3 plus reference TRBV5-1 and TRBJ1-4, the full variable domain is KAGVTQTPRYLIKTRGQQVTLSCSPISGHRSVSWYQQTPGQGLQFLFEYFSETQRNKGNFPGRFSGRQFSNSRSEMNVSTLELGDSALYLCASSLAPMLRGADEKLFFGSGTQLSVL.